This TCR beta chain stems from a study of T-cell memory formation after mild COVID-19. Study-wide results and limits: Clones contracting day 15 to 85 were balanced CD4/CD8; later expanders leaned CD4+.

TCRdb re-called the 5' RACE reads with MiXCR, one entry per CDR3 protein. The data contain about 320,000 distinct CDR3 sequences, 14% of them seen just once; the ten biggest clones take up roughly 21%. This clonotype was seen a few times. Its target is not known. Per the germline V gene, CDR1 is LNHDA and CDR2 is SQIVND (reference sequence). Trimming left V 4 bases short and J 7 bases short, with 11 bases between. This CDR3 is built from 13 residues. The sequence derives from a man aged 18 to 29 who had mild COVID-19 (a few samples of this study predate the infection). Cell type and time point are not known. The sequenced sample consisted of PBMCs or a T cell subset sorted from them (not recorded which). The chain is built from TRBV19 and TRBJ1-5; D remains ambiguous. The CDR3 DNA is TGTGCCAGTAGTACCGAGGGTTGGCAGCCCCAGCATTTT. It translates to CASSTEGWQPQHF.